This T cell receptor (beta chain) was sequenced for a study of cytomegalovirus exposure and HLA in healthy donors. A multiplex PCR was run with 60 Vbeta primers and 13 Jbeta primers. Profiling relied on immunoSEQ multiplex PCR, and the TCRdb table lists in-frame clones only, not all of them. This repertoire shows under 250,000 clones, roughly 82% found once; its top ten account for about 6.4%. The CDR3 totals 15 residues. V shed 5 bases, J shed 0 bases, and the junction held 5 bases outside the gene matches. CDR1 MRHNA and CDR2 SNTAGT come from the germline V gene. This chain uses TRBV6-4 with TRBJ2-3, with 7 bases lining up with TRBD2. Input material: PBMCs. The source is a man between 35 and 55 years old in good health and CMV-seropositive. CDR3 in amino acids: CASSRDSGSTDTQYF. CDR3 DNA: TGTGCCAGCAGTCGGGATAGCGGGAGCACAGATACGCAGTATTTT.